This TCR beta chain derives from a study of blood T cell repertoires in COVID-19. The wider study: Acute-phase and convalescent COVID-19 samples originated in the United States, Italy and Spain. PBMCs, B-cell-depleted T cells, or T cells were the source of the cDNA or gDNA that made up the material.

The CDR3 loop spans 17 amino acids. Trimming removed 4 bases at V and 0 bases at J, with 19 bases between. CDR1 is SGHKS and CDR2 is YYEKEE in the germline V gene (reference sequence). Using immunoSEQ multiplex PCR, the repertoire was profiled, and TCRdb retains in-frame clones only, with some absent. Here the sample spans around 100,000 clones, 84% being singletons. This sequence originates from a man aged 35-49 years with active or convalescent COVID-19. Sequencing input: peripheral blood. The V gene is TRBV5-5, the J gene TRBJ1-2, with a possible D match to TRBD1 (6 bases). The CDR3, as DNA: TGTGCCAGCAGCCCGGGGTCCGGGACACTAGCTAACTATGGCTACACCTTC. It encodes CASSPGSGTLANYGYTF.